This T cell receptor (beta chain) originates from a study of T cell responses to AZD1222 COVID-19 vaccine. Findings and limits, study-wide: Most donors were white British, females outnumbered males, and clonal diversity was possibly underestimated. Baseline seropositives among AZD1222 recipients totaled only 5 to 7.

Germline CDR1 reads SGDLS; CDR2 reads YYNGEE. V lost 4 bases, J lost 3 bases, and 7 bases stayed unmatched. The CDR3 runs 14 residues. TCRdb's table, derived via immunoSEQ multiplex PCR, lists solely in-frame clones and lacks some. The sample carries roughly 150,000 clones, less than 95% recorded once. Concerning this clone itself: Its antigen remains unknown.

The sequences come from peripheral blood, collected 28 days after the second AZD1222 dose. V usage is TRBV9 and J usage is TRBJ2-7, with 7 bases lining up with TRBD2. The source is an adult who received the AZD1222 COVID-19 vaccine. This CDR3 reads CASSPQTSHYEQYF. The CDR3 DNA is TGTGCCAGCAGCCCCCAGACTAGCCACTACGAGCAGTACTTC.